One sample yielded the 4 T cell receptor beta chains listed below, sequenced in a study of monozygotic twins with inflammatory bowel disease (dated 2019 in TCRdb). Library creation used 5' RACE. Data came from an Illumina HiSeq 2500. TCRdb reprocessed the reads; each CDR3 protein sequence makes one entry, and DNA is unavailable. The sample table includes some 300,000 distinct CDR3 sequences. Approximately 5.4% of the sample belongs to the ten largest clones. Sequencing was done on a sample of blood. The receptors derive from a human donor with ulcerative colitis or Crohn's disease, or a healthy co-twin of an affected twin (not recorded which).

The chain has TRBV12-3 or TRBV12-4 and TRBJ2-6. This CDR3 is 15 amino acids long. Here the CDR3 reads CASSLRGSGANVLTF.

The rearrangement uses TRBV27 and TRBJ2-7; no DNA is available, so the TRBD1 call from TCRdb remains unchecked. Germline CDR1 and CDR2: MNHEY and SMNVEV (reference sequence). The CDR3 is 13 residues long. The chain's CDR3 is CASSFGQGGEQYF.

V and J are TRBV7-3 and TRBJ1-5; lacking DNA, the TRBD1 call made by TCRdb goes unchecked. The CDR3 loop spans 17 amino acids. The germline CDR1 and CDR2 sequences are SGHTA and FQGTGA. CDR3 region: CASSPVRDRGFNQPQHF.

The V and J genes are TRBV3-1 and TRBJ2-3; TCRdb outputs TRBD2, but without DNA this stays unchecked. Germline values: CDR1 LGHDT, CDR2 YNNKEL (reference sequence). The CDR3 runs 15 residues. This CDR3 is CASSPPRGSSSTQYF.